This T cell receptor (beta chain) originates from a study of molecular identifiers for immune sequencing clone quantification. The overall study: Five portions were made in replicates from RNA of roughly 20,000 or 100,000 naive CD8 cells, and four underwent sequencing.

TCRdb reprocessed the PCR reads via MiXCR and lists one record per CDR3 protein. The sample includes about 640,000 distinct CDR3 sequences, just under 20% of them seen just once. The study's findings and limits: Detecting spiked Jurkat TCR RNA from one cell among about a million naive cells was reportedly possible. Over 99% of CMV-specific effector molecules, but under 1% of naive ones, were in clones above 20 copies.

This CDR3 spans 14 amino acids. The V end lost 8 bases, the J end lost 3 bases, and 14 bases lay between the germline ends. Germline lookup yields CDR1 MNHEY and CDR2 SVGAGI. Regarding this clonotype: The antigen remains undetermined. Just one base apart from a much larger clone, this may be a read error.

The clonotype was recovered from a human donor in good health. Some libraries in this study had Jurkat cell RNA spiked in. This chain uses TRBV6-5 with TRBJ2-1; D gene ambiguous. Sequencing was performed on naive CD8+ T cells from blood, with Jurkat cell RNA spiked in. The subset is: FACS-sorted CD8+CD4-CCR7+CD45RA+ naive T cells. The CDR3 is CASGSVPSYNEQFF. Here the CDR3 DNA reads TGTGCCAGCGGTTCCGTCCCCAGCTACAATGAGCAGTTCTTC.